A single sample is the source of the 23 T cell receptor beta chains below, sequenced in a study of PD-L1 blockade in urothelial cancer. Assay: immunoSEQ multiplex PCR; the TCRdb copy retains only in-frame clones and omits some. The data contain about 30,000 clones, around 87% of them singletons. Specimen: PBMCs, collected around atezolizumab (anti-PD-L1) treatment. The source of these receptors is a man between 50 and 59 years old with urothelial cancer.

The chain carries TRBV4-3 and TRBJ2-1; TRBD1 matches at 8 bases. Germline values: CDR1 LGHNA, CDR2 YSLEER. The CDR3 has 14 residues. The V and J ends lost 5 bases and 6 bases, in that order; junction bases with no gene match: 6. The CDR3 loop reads CASSNRQGRNEQFF. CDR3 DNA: TGCGCCAGCAGCAACCGACAGGGGCGCAATGAGCAGTTCTTC.

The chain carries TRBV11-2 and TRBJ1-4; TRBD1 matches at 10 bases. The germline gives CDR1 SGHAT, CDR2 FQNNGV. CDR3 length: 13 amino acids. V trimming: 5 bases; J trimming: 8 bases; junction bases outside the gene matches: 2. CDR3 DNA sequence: TGTGCCAGCAGCCCGGGACAGGGGGAAAAACTGTTTTTT. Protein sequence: CASSPGQGEKLFF.

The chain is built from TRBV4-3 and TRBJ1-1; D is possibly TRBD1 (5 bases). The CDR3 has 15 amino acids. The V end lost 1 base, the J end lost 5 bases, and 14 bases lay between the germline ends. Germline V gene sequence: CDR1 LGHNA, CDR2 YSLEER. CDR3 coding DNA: TGCGCCAGCAGCCAAGGTGGGGGGACGAGGACTGAAGCTTTCTTT. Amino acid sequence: CASSQGGGTRTEAFF.

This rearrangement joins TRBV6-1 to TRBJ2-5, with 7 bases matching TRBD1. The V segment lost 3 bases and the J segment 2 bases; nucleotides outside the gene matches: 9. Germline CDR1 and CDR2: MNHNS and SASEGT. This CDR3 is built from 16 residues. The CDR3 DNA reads TGTGCCAGCAGTGACCTTCTGAGGGGGCGTCAAGAGACCCAGTACTTC. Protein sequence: CASSDLLRGRQETQYF.

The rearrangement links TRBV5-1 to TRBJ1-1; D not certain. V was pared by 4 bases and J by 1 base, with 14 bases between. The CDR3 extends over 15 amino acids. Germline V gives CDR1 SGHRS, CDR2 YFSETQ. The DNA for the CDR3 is TGCGCCAGCAGCCCGGACGGGGTACAGAACACTGAAGCTTTCTTT. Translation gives CASSPDGVQNTEAFF. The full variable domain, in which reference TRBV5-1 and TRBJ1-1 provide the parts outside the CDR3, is KAGVTQTPRYLIKTRGQQVTLSCSPISGHRSVSWYQQTPGQGLQFLFEYFSETQRNKGNFPGRFSGRQFSNSRSEMNVSTLELGDSALYLCASSPDGVQNTEAFFGQGTRLTVV.

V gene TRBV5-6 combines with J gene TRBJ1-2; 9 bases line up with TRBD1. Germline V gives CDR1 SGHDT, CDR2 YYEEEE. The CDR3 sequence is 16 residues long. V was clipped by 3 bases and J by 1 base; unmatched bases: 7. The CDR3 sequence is CASSSFRTGVNYGYTF. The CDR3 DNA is TGTGCCAGCAGCTCCTTTAGGACAGGGGTTAACTATGGCTACACCTTC.

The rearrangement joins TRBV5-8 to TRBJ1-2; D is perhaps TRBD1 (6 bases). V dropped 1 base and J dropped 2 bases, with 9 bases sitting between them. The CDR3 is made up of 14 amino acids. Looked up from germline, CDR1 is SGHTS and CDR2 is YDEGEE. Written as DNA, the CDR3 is TGTGCCAGCAGCTTGCCAGACAGGAACTATGGCTACACCTTC. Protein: CASSLPDRNYGYTF.

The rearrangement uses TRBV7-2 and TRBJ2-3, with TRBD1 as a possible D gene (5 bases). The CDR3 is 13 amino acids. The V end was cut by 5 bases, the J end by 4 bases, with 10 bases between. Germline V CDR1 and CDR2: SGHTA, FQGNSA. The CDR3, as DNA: TGTGCCAGCAGCCCGATGACAGCAGATACGCAGTATTTT. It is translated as CASSPMTADTQYF.

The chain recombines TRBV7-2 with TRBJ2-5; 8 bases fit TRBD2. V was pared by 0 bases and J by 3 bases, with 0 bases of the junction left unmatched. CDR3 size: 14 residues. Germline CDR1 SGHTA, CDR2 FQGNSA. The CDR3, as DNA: TGTGCCAGCAGCTTAGCTAGCGGGAAAGAGACCCAGTACTTC. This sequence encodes CASSLASGKETQYF.

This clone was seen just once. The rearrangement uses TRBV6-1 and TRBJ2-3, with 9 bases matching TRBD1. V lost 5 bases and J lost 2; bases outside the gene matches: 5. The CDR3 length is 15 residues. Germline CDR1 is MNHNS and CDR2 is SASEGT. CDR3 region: CASSPRDRDTDTQYF. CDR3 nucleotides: TGTGCCAGCAGTCCGCGGGACAGGGACACAGATACGCAGTATTTT.

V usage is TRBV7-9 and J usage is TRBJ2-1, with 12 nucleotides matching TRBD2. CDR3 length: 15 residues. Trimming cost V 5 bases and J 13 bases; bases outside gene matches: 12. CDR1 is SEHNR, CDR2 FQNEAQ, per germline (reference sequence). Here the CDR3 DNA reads TGTGCCAGCAGCCCCGGGACTAGCGGGTCCGGTGGACAGTTCTTC. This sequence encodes CASSPGTSGSGGQFF.

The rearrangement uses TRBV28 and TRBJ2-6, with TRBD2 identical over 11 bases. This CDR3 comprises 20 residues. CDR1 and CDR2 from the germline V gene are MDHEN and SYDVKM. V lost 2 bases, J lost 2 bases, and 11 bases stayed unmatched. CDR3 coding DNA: TGTGCCAGCAGTTTACTCCGACTAGCGGGACGATTCCCTGGGGCCAACGTCCTGACTTTC. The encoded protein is CASSLLRLAGRFPGANVLTF.

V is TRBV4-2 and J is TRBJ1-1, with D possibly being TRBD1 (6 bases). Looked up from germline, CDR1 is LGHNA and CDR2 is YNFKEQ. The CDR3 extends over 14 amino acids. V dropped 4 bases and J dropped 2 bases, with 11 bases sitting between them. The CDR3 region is CASSPRDTNTEAFF. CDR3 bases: TGTGCCAGCAGCCCACGGGACACCAACACTGAAGCTTTCTTT.

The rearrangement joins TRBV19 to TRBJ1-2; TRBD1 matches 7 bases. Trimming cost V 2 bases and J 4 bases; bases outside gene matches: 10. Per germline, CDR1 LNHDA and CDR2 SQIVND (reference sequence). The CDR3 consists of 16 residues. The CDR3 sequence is CASSIPTREGAYGYTF. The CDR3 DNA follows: TGTGCCAGTAGTATACCGACACGAGAGGGGGCCTATGGCTACACCTTC.

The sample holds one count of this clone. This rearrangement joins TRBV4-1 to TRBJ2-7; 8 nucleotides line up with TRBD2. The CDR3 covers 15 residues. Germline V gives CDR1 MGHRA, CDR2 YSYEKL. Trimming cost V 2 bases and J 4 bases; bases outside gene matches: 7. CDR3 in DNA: TGCGCCAGCAGCCAACAGAATAGCGGGATATACGAGCAGTACTTC. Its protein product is CASSQQNSGIYEQYF.

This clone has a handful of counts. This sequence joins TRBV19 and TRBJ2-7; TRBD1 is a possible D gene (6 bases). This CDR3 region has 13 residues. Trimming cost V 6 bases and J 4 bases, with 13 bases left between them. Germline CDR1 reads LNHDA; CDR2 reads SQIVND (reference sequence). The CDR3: CASRPRGSYEQYF. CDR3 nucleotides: TGTGCCAGTAGGCCGAGGGGGTCTTACGAGCAGTACTTC.

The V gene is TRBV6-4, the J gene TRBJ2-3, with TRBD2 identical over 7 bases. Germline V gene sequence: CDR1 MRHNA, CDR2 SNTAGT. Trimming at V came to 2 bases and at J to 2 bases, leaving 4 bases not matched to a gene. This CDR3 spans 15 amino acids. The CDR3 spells CASSDRSGNTDTQYF. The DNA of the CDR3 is TGTGCCAGCAGTGACCGGAGCGGGAACACAGATACGCAGTATTTT.

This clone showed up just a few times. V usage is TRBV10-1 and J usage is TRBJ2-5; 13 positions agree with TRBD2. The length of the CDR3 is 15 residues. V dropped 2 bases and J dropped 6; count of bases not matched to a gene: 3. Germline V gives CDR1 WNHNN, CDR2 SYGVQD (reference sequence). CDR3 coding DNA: TGCGCCAGCAGTGAGGGGACTAGCGGGAAGAAGACCCAGTACTTC. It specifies CASSEGTSGKKTQYF.

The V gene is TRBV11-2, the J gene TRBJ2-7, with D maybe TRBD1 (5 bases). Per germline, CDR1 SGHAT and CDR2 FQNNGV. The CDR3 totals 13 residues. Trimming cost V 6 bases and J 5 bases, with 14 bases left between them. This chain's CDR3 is CASRGRTPHEQYF. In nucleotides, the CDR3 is TGTGCCAGCAGGGGCAGGACACCCCACGAGCAGTACTTC.

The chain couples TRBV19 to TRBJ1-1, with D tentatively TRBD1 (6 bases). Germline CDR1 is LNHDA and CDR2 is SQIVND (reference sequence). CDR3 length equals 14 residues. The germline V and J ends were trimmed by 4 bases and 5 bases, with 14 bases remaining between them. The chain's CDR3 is CASSTTGMGTEAFF. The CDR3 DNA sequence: TGTGCCAGTAGTACGACAGGTATGGGTACTGAAGCTTTCTTT.

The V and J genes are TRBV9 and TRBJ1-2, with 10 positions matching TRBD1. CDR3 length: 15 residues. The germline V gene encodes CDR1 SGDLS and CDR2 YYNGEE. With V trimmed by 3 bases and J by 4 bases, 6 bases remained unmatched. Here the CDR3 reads CASSETGGSGYGYTF. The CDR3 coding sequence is TGTGCCAGCAGCGAGACAGGGGGCAGCGGCTATGGCTACACCTTC.

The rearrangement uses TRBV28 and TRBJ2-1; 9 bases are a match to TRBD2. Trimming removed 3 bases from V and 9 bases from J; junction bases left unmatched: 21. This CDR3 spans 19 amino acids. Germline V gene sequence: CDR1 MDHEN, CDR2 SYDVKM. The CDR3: CASSFGRRSRASGTPEQFF. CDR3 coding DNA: TGTGCCAGCAGTTTTGGTCGAAGGAGTCGAGCTAGCGGGACCCCTGAGCAGTTCTTC.

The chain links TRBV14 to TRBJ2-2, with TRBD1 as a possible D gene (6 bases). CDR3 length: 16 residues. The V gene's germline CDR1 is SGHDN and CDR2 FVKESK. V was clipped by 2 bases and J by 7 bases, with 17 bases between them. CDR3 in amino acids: CASSQSGTLFGGELFF. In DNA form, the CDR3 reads TGTGCCAGCAGCCAATCCGGGACACTTTTTGGCGGGGAGCTGTTTTTT.